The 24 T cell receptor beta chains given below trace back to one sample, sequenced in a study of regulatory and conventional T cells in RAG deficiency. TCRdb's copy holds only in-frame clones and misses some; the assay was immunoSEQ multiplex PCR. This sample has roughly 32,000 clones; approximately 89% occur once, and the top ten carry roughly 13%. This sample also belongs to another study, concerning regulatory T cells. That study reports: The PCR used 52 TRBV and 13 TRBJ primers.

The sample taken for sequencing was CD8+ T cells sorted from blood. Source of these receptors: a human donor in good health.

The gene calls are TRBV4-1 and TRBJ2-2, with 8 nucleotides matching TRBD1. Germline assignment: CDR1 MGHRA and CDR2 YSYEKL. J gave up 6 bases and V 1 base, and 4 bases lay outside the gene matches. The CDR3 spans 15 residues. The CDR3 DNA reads TGCGCCAGCAGCCAAGGGCAGGGGGCGGCCGGGGAGCTGTTTTTT. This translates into CASSQGQGAAGELFF.

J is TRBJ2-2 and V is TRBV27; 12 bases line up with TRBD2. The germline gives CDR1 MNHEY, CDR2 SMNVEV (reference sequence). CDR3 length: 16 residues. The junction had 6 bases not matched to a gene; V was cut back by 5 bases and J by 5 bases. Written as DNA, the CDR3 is TGTGCCAGCAGTCCACTAGCGGGAGGATCGACCGGGGAGCTGTTTTTT. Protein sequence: CASSPLAGGSTGELFF.

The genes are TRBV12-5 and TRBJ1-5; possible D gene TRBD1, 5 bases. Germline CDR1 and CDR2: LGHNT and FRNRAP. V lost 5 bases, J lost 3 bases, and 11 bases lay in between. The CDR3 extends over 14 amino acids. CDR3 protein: CASGPQGPNQPQHF. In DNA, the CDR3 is TGTGCTAGTGGTCCTCAGGGTCCCAATCAGCCCCAGCATTTT.

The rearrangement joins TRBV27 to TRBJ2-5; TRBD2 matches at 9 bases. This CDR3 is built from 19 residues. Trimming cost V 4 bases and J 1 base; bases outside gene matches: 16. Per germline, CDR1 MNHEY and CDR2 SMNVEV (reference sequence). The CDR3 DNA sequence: TGTGCCAGCAGTTCAGTTATCTCGGGACTAGCAGACTTCCAAGAGACCCAGTACTTC. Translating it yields CASSSVISGLADFQETQYF.

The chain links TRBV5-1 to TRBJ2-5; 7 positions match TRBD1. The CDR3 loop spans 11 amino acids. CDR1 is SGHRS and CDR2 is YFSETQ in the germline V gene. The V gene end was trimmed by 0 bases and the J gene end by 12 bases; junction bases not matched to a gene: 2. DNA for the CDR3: TGCGCCAGCAGCTTGGATGGGACAGAGTACTTC. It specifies CASSLDGTEYF. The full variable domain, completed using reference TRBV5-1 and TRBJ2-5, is KAGVTQTPRYLIKTRGQQVTLSCSPISGHRSVSWYQQTPGQGLQFLFEYFSETQRNKGNFPGRFSGRQFSNSRSEMNVSTLELGDSALYLCASSLDGTEYFGPGTRLLVL.

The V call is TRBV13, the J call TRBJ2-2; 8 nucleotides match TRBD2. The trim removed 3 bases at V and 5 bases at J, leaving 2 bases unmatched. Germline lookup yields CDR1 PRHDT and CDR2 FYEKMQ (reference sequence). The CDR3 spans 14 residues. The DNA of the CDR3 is TGTGCCAGCAGCTTCCGGGGGGGGACCGGGGAGCTGTTTTTT. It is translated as CASSFRGGTGELFF.

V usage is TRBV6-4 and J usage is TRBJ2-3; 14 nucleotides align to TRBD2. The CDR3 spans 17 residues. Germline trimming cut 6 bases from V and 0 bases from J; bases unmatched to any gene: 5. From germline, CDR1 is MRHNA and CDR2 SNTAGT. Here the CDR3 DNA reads TGTGCCAGCAGCGGAGGGACTAGCGGGGGAAGCACAGATACGCAGTATTTT. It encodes CASSGGTSGGSTDTQYF.

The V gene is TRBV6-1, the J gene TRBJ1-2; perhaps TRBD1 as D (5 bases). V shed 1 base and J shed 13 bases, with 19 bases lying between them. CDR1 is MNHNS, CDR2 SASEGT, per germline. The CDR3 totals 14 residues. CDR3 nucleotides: TGTGCCAGCAGTGAAGAAAGGGGCCGTGCTATCTCCACCTTC. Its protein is CASSEERGRAISTF.

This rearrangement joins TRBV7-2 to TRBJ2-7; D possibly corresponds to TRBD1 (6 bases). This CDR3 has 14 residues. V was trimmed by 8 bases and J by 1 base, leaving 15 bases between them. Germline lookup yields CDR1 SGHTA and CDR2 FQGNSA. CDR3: CASSGTIRSYEQYF. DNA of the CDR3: TGTGCCAGCTCCGGGACAATCCGATCCTACGAGCAGTACTTC.

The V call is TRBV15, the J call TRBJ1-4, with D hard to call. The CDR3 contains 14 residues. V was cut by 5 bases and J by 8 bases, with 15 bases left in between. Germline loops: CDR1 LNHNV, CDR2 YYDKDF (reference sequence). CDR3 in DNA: TGTGCCACCAGCGGGCCAGCTCCGGCCGAAAAACTGTTTTTT. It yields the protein CATSGPAPAEKLFF.

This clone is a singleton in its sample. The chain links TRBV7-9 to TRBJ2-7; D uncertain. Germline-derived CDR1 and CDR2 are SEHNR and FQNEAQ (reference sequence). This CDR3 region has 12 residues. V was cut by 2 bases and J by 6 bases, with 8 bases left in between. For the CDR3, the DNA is TGTGCCAGCAGCTTAATTCGGGCCGAGCAGTACTTC. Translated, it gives CASSLIRAEQYF.

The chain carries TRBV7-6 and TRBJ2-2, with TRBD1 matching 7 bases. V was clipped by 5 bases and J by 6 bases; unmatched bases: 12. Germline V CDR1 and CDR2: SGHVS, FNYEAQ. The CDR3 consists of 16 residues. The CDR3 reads CASSPMTGMKAGELFF. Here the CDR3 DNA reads TGTGCCAGCAGCCCCATGACAGGGATGAAAGCCGGGGAGCTGTTTTTT.

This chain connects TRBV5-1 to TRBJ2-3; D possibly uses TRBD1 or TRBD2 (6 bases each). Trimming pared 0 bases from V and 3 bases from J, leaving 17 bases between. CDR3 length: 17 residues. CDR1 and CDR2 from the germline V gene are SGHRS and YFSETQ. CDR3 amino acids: CASSLAVVGGWTDTQYF. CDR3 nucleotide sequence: TGCGCCAGCAGCTTGGCCGTGGTGGGGGGCTGGACAGATACGCAGTATTTT.

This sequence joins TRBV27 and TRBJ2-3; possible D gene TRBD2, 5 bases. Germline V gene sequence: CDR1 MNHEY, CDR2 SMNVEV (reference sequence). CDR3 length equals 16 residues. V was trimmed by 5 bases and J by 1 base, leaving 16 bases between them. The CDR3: CASSRRTGMGTDTQYF. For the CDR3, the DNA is TGTGCCAGCAGTCGGAGGACCGGCATGGGCACAGATACGCAGTATTTT.

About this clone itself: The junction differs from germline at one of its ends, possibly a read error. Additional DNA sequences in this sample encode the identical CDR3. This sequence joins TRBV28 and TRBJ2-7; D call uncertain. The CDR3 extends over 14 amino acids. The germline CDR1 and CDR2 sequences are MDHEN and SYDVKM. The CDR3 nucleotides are TGCGCCAGCAGTCCCGCAGCACCAAACTACGAGCAGTACTTC. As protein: CASSPAAPNYEQYF.

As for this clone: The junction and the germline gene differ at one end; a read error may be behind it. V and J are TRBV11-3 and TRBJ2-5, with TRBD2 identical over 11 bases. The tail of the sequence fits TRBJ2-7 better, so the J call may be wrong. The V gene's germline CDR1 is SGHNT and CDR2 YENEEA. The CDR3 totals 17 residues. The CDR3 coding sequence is TGCGCCAGCAGCTTACCAGGACTAGCGGGCCCTGAGTACGAGCAGTACTTC. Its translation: CASSLPGLAGPEYEQYF.

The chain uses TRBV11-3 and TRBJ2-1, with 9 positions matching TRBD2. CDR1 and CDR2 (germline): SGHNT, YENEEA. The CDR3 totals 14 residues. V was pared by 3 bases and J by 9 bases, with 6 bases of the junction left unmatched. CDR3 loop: CASSFAGGGREQFF. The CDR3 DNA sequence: TGTGCCAGCAGCTTTGCGGGGGGGGGCCGTGAGCAGTTCTTC. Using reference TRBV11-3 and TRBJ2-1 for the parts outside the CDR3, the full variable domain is EAGVVQSPRYKIIEKKQPVAFWCNPISGHNTLYWYLQNLGQGPELLIRYENEEAVDDSQLPKDRFSAERLKGVDSTLKIQPAELGDSAVYLCASSFAGGGREQFFGPGTRLTVL.

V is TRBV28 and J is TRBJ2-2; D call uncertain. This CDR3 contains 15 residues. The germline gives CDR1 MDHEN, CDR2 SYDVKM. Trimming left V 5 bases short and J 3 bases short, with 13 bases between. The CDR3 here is CASSLGFADTGELFF. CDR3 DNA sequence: TGTGCCAGCAGTCTGGGGTTCGCGGACACCGGGGAGCTGTTTTTT. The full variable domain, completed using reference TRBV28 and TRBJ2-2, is DVKVTQSSRYLVKRTGEKVFLECVQDMDHENMFWYRQDPGLGLRLIYFSYDVKMKEKGDIPEGYSVSREKKERFSLILESASTNQTSMYLCASSLGFADTGELFFGEGSRLTVL.

CDR3: CASSLHRTGELFF. The CDR3 coding sequence is TGTGCCAGTAGTTTGCACCGGACCGGGGAGCTGTTTTTT. The genes are TRBV19 and TRBJ2-2; D gene ambiguous. This CDR3 region has 13 residues. The V end lost 5 bases, the J end lost 5 bases, and 9 bases lay between the germline ends. CDR1 is LNHDA and CDR2 is SQIVND in the germline V gene (reference sequence).

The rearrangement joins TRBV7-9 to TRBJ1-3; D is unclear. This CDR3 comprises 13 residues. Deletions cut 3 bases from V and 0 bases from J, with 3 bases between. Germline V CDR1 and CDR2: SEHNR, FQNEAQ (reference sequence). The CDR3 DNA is TGTGCCAGCAGCTTGAACTCTGGAAACACCATATATTTT. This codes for CASSLNSGNTIYF. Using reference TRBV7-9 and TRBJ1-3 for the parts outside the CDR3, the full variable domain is DTGVSQNPRHKITKRGQNVTFRCDPISEHNRLYWYRQTLGQGPEFLTYFQNEAQLEKSRLLSDRFSAERPKGSFSTLEIQRTEQGDSAMYLCASSLNSGNTIYFGEGSWLTVV.

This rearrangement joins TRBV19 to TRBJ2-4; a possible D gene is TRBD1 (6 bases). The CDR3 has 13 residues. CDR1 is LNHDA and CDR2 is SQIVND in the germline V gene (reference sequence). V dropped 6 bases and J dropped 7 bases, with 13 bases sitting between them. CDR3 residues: CASRDSSENIQYF. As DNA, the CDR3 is TGTGCCAGTAGGGACAGTTCCGAGAACATTCAGTACTTC.

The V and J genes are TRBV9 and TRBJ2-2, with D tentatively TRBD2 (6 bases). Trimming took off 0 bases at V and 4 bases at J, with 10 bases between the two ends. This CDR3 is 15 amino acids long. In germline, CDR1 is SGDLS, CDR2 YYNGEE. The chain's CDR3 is CASSVAQGGTGELFF. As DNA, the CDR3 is TGTGCCAGCAGCGTAGCCCAGGGAGGCACCGGGGAGCTGTTTTTT.

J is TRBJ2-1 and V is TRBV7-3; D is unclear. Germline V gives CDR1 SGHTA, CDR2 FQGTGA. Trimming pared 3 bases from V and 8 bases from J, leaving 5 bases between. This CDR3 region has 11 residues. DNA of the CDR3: TGTGCCAGCAGCTTTGACTATGAGCAGTTCTTC. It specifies CASSFDYEQFF.

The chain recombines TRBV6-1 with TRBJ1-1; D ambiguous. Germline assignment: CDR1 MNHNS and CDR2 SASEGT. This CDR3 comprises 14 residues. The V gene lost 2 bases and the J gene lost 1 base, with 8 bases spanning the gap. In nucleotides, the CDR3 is TGTGCCAGCAGTGAACCAGACGGGAACACTGAAGCTTTCTTT. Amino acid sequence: CASSEPDGNTEAFF.